This T cell receptor beta chain was profiled in a study of a mutant IDH1 vaccine in newly diagnosed glioma. Across the whole study: Following radiotherapy alone, or alongside temozolomide cycles, vaccination was started after an interval of 4-6 weeks. It was radiotherapy, temozolomide, or both that patients received previously, with most receiving both.

The CDR3 runs 13 residues. V dropped 4 bases and J dropped 8 bases, with 10 bases sitting between them. Germline-derived CDR1 and CDR2 are SGHNT and YYREEE (reference sequence). Time point described: week 5, during vaccination. Vaccination used 300 ug of mutant IDH1 20-mer peptide per dose, with topical imiquimod. On this clone: Antigen unknown.

Method: immunoSEQ multiplex PCR; TCRdb's copy keeps in-frame clones and lacks some. The sample holds 25,000 to 30,000 clones, approximately 88% seen once. The source material was PBMCs, sampled from a glioma patient whose treatment included an IDH1 peptide vaccine. This sequence joins TRBV5-4 and TRBJ1-6; D remains ambiguous. The sequence was obtained from a man between 18 and 29 years old with glioma. CDR3 DNA sequence: TGTGCCAGCAGCCTGGACGGATATTCACCCCTCCACTTT. Translating it yields CASSLDGYSPLHF.